Sequencing of this TCR beta chain was carried out in a study of T-cell reconstitution after alpha-beta-depleted transplantation in children. Findings and caveats of the study: About two months after transplant, alpha-beta T cells reportedly came from several hundred expanded graft clones.

The library targeted TCRbeta and was prepared with unique molecular identifiers. Each CDR3 protein gets one entry after TCRdb re-called the PCR reads with MiXCR. The table lists 700,000 to 950,000 distinct CDR3 sequences, 15% to 20% of them singletons, with approximately 5% in the top ten. Germline assignment: CDR1 MRHNA and CDR2 SNTAGT. The CDR3 consists of 13 residues. V lost 2 bases and J lost 6, with 8 bases in between. With respect to this clonotype: Its antigen is unknown.

The chain uses TRBV6-4 and TRBJ2-1, with unresolved D. The clonotype comes from a male patient younger than 18 who had a stem cell transplant for acute lymphoblastic leukemia, so the T cells may come from the graft donor. Specimen: PBMCs, mostly from graft donor cells, collected 360 days after TCRalphabeta/CD19-depleted stem cell transplant. The CDR3 sequence: CASSDQDRNEQFF. CDR3 in DNA: TGTGCCAGCAGTGACCAAGACCGCAATGAGCAGTTCTTC.